These T cell receptor beta chains were read from a single sample in a study of chemoradiotherapy in HPV16-positive cancers. Repertoires were generated with immunoSEQ multiplex PCR, while TCRdb's copy carries only in-frame clones and drops some. The sample consists of 9,500 or so clones, around four fifths of them appearing once. Sequenced material: tumor tissue, taken from a patient who underwent chemoradiotherapy. Source of these receptors: a human donor with HPV-associated anogenital cancer. Both conserved end residues are part of each CDR3. A D gene is named only where the DNA matches it firmly. A clone size is listed for some rows: how often the clone was seen (once, few, many), or a class if it is expanded.

J gene	CDR3 length	V gene	clone size	D gene	CDR3 protein	CDR3 DNA
TRBJ1-2	13	TRBV5-4	-	-	CASSPGQYYGYTF	TGTGCCAGCAGCCCCGGACAGTACTATGGCTACACCTTC
TRBJ1-1	14	TRBV27	-	-	CASSLYGPNTEAFF	TGTGCCAGCAGTTTATACGGCCCGAACACTGAAGCTTTCTTT
TRBJ2-5	14	TRBV9	-	TRBD2	CASSRSGGSETQYF	TGTGCCAGCAGCAGGAGCGGGGGATCGGAGACCCAGTACTTC
TRBJ1-2	14	TRBV5-8	-	-	CASSFEGSSYGYTF	TGTGCCAGCAGCTTTGAAGGGTCTAGCTATGGCTACACCTTC
TRBJ1-1	14	TRBV6-5	-	-	CASSDAGVDTEAFF	TGTGCCAGCAGTGACGCAGGGGTGGACACTGAAGCTTTCTTT
TRBJ1-5	15	TRBV5-6	-	TRBD1	CASSAGQGDNQPQHF	TGTGCCAGCAGCGCGGGACAGGGAGACAATCAGCCCCAGCATTTT
TRBJ1-2	14	TRBV7-2	-	TRBD1	CASTPGGVGYGYTF	TGTGCCAGCACCCCAGGGGGGGTAGGCTATGGCTACACCTTC
TRBJ1-5	16	TRBV5-8	-	-	CASSFLATYSNQPQHF	TGTGCCAGCAGCTTTCTTGCGACCTATAGCAATCAGCCCCAGCATTTT
TRBJ2-7	16	TRBV28	-	TRBD1	CASSLVRTGGSYEQYF	TGTGCCAGCAGTCTCGTACGGACAGGGGGCTCCTACGAGCAGTACTTC
TRBJ2-7	12	TRBV6-1	-	-	CASSARSQMQYF	TGTGCCAGCAGCGCGAGGTCGCAGATGCAGTACTTC
TRBJ1-4	15	TRBV27	once	-	CASSPSGRSYEKLFF	TGTGCCAGCAGTCCCTCCGGACGGTCGTATGAAAAACTGTTTTTT
TRBJ2-2	14	TRBV10-3	-	-	CAISDGGQDGELFF	TGTGCCATCAGTGATGGGGGGCAGGACGGGGAGCTGTTTTTT
TRBJ2-7	13	TRBV2	-	TRBD1	CASRGDRGLEQYF	TGTGCCAGCAGGGGGGACAGGGGGCTCGAGCAGTACTTC
TRBJ2-1	18	TRBV5-1	-	TRBD2	CASSLDGLAGGWNNEQFF	TGCGCCAGCAGCTTGGACGGACTAGCGGGGGGCTGGAACAATGAGCAGTTCTTC
TRBJ1-1	14	TRBV15	-	TRBD1	CATSSQTGITEAFF	TGTGCCACCAGCTCTCAGACAGGGATAACTGAAGCTTTCTTT
TRBJ2-7	11	TRBV10-2	-	-	CASRSSYEQYF	TGCGCCAGCAGGAGCTCCTACGAGCAGTACTTC
TRBJ1-5	18	TRBV27	once	-	CASSRGGLARGSNQPQHF	TGTGCCAGCAGTAGGGGGGGGCTGGCCCGTGGGAGCAATCAGCCCCAGCATTTT
TRBJ1-4	16	TRBV19	-	-	CASSPLQGGTNEKLFF	TGTGCCAGTAGTCCTCTTCAAGGGGGGACTAATGAAAAACTGTTTTTT
TRBJ2-5	16	TRBV7-6	-	-	CASSSIFSGVGETQYF	TGTGCCAGCAGTTCAATATTTTCGGGGGTAGGAGAGACCCAGTACTTC
TRBJ1-4	14	TRBV4-1	-	-	CASSQGVPNEKLFF	TGCGCCAGCAGCCAAGGGGTCCCCAATGAAAAACTGTTTTTT
TRBJ2-1	15	TRBV2	-	TRBD2	CASRLTSGGFNEQFF	TGTGCCAGCAGGCTCACTAGCGGGGGATTCAATGAGCAGTTCTTC
TRBJ2-3	15	TRBV2	-	-	CASSEELAGTNTQYF	TGTGCCAGCAGTGAAGAACTAGCCGGTACGAATACGCAGTATTTT
TRBJ1-5	12	TRBV21-1	-	-	CASSKAVSPQHF	TGTGCCAGCAGCAAAGCTGTAAGTCCCCAGCATTTT
TRBJ2-7	14	TRBV15	-	-	CATSRAGLSYEQYF	TGTGCCACCAGCAGAGCGGGCCTCTCCTACGAGCAGTACTTC
TRBJ2-6	13	TRBV5-1	-	-	CASSLAGANVLTF	TGCGCCAGCAGCTTGGCTGGGGCCAACGTCCTGACTTTC
TRBJ1-5	12	TRBV7-8	once	-	CASSPANQPQHF	TGTGCCAGCAGCCCCGCGAATCAGCCCCAGCATTTT
TRBJ2-7	15	TRBV10-3	-	-	CAISEDSRSIYEQYF	TGTGCCATCAGTGAGGACAGCCGATCAATTTACGAGCAGTACTTC
TRBJ2-5	14	TRBV28	few	TRBD2	CASRPGGAQETQYF	TGTGCCAGCAGGCCGGGGGGGGCACAAGAGACCCAGTACTTC
TRBJ1-6	15	TRBV19	-	-	CASSIPKREFSPLHF	TGTGCCAGTAGTATCCCGAAAAGGGAATTCTCACCCCTCCACTTT
TRBJ2-5	15	TRBV27	-	TRBD1	CASSLGTGHQETQYF	TGTGCCAGCAGTTTGGGGACAGGGCACCAAGAGACCCAGTACTTC
TRBJ2-1	15	TRBV18	-	-	CASHDGFFPYNEQFF	TGTGCCAGCCACGACGGATTCTTCCCATATAATGAGCAGTTCTTC
TRBJ2-7	14	TRBV5-1	-	-	CASSLSPGTNEQYF	TGCGCCAGCAGCTTGTCTCCAGGGACGAACGAGCAGTACTTC
TRBJ2-1	13	TRBV7-9	-	TRBD1	CASSMTGYNEQFF	TGTGCCAGCAGCATGACAGGGTACAATGAGCAGTTCTTC
TRBJ2-7	15	TRBV5-1	-	TRBD2	CASSGKAGASYEQYF	TGCGCCAGCAGCGGGAAAGCGGGGGCCTCCTACGAGCAGTACTTC
TRBJ2-4	13	TRBV6-5	-	-	CASSSPGTNIQYF	TGTGCCAGCAGCTCCCCAGGAACGAACATTCAGTACTTC
TRBJ2-3	19	TRBV4-1	-	TRBD2	CASSQEIGTWGGGADTQYF	TGCGCCAGCAGCCAAGAGATTGGGACTTGGGGCGGGGGGGCAGATACGCAGTATTTT
TRBJ1-2	15	TRBV28	-	-	CASSPGGQNGGGYTF	TGTGCCAGCAGTCCGGGAGGCCAGAACGGGGGGGGCTACACCTTC
TRBJ1-2	17	TRBV9	-	-	CASSGTRAGSGSYGYTF	TGTGCCAGCAGCGGTACCAGGGCAGGGTCCGGTAGCTATGGCTACACCTTC
TRBJ2-5	14	TRBV9	few	-	CASSSGAGGETQYF	TGTGCCAGCAGCAGCGGGGCAGGGGGGGAGACCCAGTACTTC
TRBJ1-2	15	TRBV9	-	-	CASSVDYRPNYGYTF	TGTGCCAGCAGCGTAGATTACAGGCCAAACTATGGCTACACCTTC
TRBJ2-7	13	TRBV27	-	-	CASRYIGTYEQYF	TGTGCCAGCAGATATATCGGGACCTACGAGCAGTACTTC
TRBJ2-7	13	TRBV14	-	-	CASSQYRVGEQYF	TGTGCCAGCAGCCAGTATCGTGTGGGGGAGCAGTACTTC
TRBJ2-5	13	TRBV11-1	-	TRBD1	CASSPDRAETQYF	TGTGCCAGCAGCCCCGACAGGGCAGAGACCCAGTACTTC
TRBJ1-2	13	TRBV30	-	-	CAWSVLRQYGYTF	TGTGCCTGGAGTGTACTTCGGCAGTATGGCTACACCTTC
TRBJ2-3	14	TRBV5-6	-	-	CASSSGPNTDTQYF	TGTGCCAGCAGCTCGGGGCCTAACACAGATACGCAGTATTTT
TRBJ1-1	15	TRBV7-8	-	-	CASSLVWQANTEAFF	TGTGCCAGCAGCTTAGTGTGGCAGGCGAACACTGAAGCTTTCTTT